Below are 18 T cell receptor beta chains sequenced from a single sample in a study of blood T cell repertoires in COVID-19. Repertoires were generated with immunoSEQ multiplex PCR, while TCRdb's copy carries only in-frame clones and drops some. In the table there are fewer than 250,000 clones, roughly 90% of which are singletons. Sequencing used peripheral blood. Receptors originate from a woman between 50 and 59 years old with acute or convalescent COVID-19.

The rearrangement uses TRBV30 and TRBJ2-5; 7 bases match TRBD1. The DNA end is a closer match to TRBJ2-7, so the J assignment may be wrong. CDR3 size: 14 residues. CDR1 is GTSNPN and CDR2 is SVGIG in the germline V gene (reference sequence). The CDR3 reads CAWSVKGAGTEQYF. CDR3 in DNA: TGTGCCTGGAGTGTGAAGGGGGCAGGAACCGAGCAGTACTTC.

CDR3 region: CASSFPGSTEAFF. In DNA, the CDR3 is TGTGCCAGCAGCTTCCCAGGCTCCACTGAAGCTTTCTTT. The rearrangement uses TRBV11-2 and TRBJ1-1; D ambiguous. V was shortened by 3 bases and J by 4 bases, with 9 bases between the two germline ends. CDR1 and CDR2 from the germline V gene are SGHAT and FQNNGV. CDR3 length: 13 amino acids.

The chain is built from TRBV9 and TRBJ1-2; the D gene is possibly TRBD1 (6 bases). CDR1 is SGDLS and CDR2 is YYNGEE in the germline V gene. The CDR3 runs to 12 residues. Trimming removed 3 bases at V and 4 bases at J, with 7 bases between. CDR3 sequence (DNA): TGTGCCAGCAGCGGGGACACCTATGGCTACACCTTC. Its translation is CASSGDTYGYTF.

The chain carries TRBV4-3 and TRBJ2-1; 9 bases map to TRBD2. The germline V gene has CDR1 LGHNA and CDR2 YSLEER. Germline trimming cut 0 bases from V and 0 bases from J; bases unmatched to any gene: 9. The CDR3 consists of 19 residues. The CDR3 reads CASSQEVAGVHSSYNEQFF. CDR3 DNA sequence: TGCGCCAGCAGCCAAGAGGTAGCGGGAGTCCACAGCTCCTACAATGAGCAGTTCTTC.

The chain combines TRBV7-2 with TRBJ1-1; the match to TRBD1 covers 8 bases. V trimming: 5 bases; J trimming: 6 bases; junction bases outside the gene matches: 14. CDR1 and CDR2 from the germline V gene are SGHTA and FQGNSA. This CDR3 comprises 16 residues. The DNA for the CDR3 is TGTGCCAGCAGCCCGTATCTTCGTACAGGGGGTTCTGAAGCTTTCTTT. Its protein is CASSPYLRTGGSEAFF.

This clone was seen more than once but under ten times. The rearrangement links TRBV12-3 or TRBV12-4 to TRBJ1-1, with a tentative D call TRBD1 (6 bases). The CDR3 loop spans 12 amino acids. Trimming left V 6 bases short and J 8 bases short, with 13 bases between. The CDR3 spells CASRSFTGEAFF. The CDR3 DNA is TGTGCCAGCAGGTCTTTCACAGGGGAAGCTTTCTTT.

The chain combines TRBV19 with TRBJ2-7, with TRBD1 matching over 7 bases. The CDR3 spans 15 residues. The germline V gene has CDR1 LNHDA and CDR2 SQIVND (reference sequence). J gave up 0 bases and V 5 bases, and 7 bases lay outside the gene matches. The CDR3 reads CASSASGQLSYEQYF. The CDR3 DNA follows: TGTGCCAGTAGTGCCTCGGGACAGCTCTCCTACGAGCAGTACTTC. The full variable domain, with the rest looked up from reference TRBV19 and TRBJ2-7, is DGGITQSPKYLFRKEGQNVTLSCEQNLNHDAMYWYRQDPGQGLRLIYYSQIVNDFQKGDIAEGYSVSREKKESFPLTVTSAQKNPTAFYLCASSASGQLSYEQYFGPGTRLTVT.

V and J are TRBV4-3 and TRBJ1-6; D remains ambiguous. CDR3 length: 15 residues. The germline gives CDR1 LGHNA, CDR2 YSLEER. The ends were cut back, 0 bases at V and 5 bases at J, with 8 bases in the middle. For the CDR3, the DNA is TGCGCCAGCAGCCAAGATAGCAGCCATAATTCACCCCTCCACTTT. Its protein is CASSQDSSHNSPLHF.

This clone was seen only a few times. The rearrangement joins TRBV7-9 to TRBJ2-7; D is possibly TRBD2 (6 bases). V was pared by 2 bases and J by 6 bases, with 8 bases between. In germline, CDR1 is SEHNR, CDR2 FQNEAQ (reference sequence). CDR3 size: 12 residues. In DNA form, the CDR3 reads TGTGCCAGCAGCTTAACTAGCAGCGAGCAGTACTTC. This codes for CASSLTSSEQYF.

The chain employs TRBV7-2 and TRBJ2-7; TRBD2 matches 8 bases. Germline assignment: CDR1 SGHTA and CDR2 FQGNSA. V lost 4 bases, J lost 6 bases, and 8 bases stayed unmatched. The CDR3 covers 14 residues. Written as DNA, the CDR3 is TGTGCCAGCAGCTCCGAGCGGGAGAGCGCCGAGCAGTACTTC. Protein product: CASSSERESAEQYF.

CDR3 nucleotide sequence: TGCGCCAGCAGCTTGGCCCCAGGGAACACCGGGGAGCTGTTTTTT. This sequence encodes CASSLAPGNTGELFF. V and J are TRBV5-1 and TRBJ2-2; D not certain. The CDR3 spans 15 residues. Trimming left V 0 bases short and J 1 base short, with 7 bases between. Germline CDR1 SGHRS, CDR2 YFSETQ.

The V and J genes are TRBV5-5 and TRBJ2-1; TRBD1 matches 7 bases. With 5 bases clipped from V and 10 bases from J, the junction kept 12 bases outside the gene matches. Per the germline V gene, CDR1 is SGHKS and CDR2 is YYEKEE (reference sequence). This CDR3 has 14 residues. The CDR3 loop is CASRHDQGDGEQFF. DNA of the CDR3: TGTGCCAGCAGACACGATCAGGGGGATGGAGAGCAGTTCTTC.

The chain recombines TRBV4-3 with TRBJ2-5; 8 nucleotides align to TRBD1. Germline V gives CDR1 LGHNA, CDR2 YSLEER. The V and J ends lost 1 base and 2 bases, in that order; junction bases with no gene match: 12. The CDR3 loop spans 18 amino acids. The CDR3 nucleotides are TGCGCCAGCAGCCAAGGTCCCCCAGGACAGGGCGAACAAGAGACCCAGTACTTC. It is translated as CASSQGPPGQGEQETQYF.

The chain joins TRBV11-3 to TRBJ1-5; TRBD1 might be the D (6 bases). The V gene's germline CDR1 is SGHNT and CDR2 YENEEA. V dropped 5 bases and J dropped 5 bases, with 16 bases sitting between them. CDR3 length: 15 residues. The chain's CDR3 is CASSQDSGMDQPQHF. In DNA form, the CDR3 reads TGTGCCAGCAGCCAGGACAGTGGTATGGATCAGCCCCAGCATTTT. The entire variable domain, with the rest obtained from reference TRBV11-3 and TRBJ1-5, is as follows: EAGVVQSPRYKIIEKKQPVAFWCNPISGHNTLYWYLQNLGQGPELLIRYENEEAVDDSQLPKDRFSAERLKGVDSTLKIQPAELGDSAVYLCASSQDSGMDQPQHFGDGTRLSIL.

The chain combines TRBV29-1 with TRBJ2-1; D remains unclear. The V gene lost 3 bases and the J gene lost 6 bases, with 9 bases spanning the gap. The CDR3 length is 12 residues. Germline lookup yields CDR1 SQVTM and CDR2 ANQGSEA. For the CDR3, the DNA is TGCAGCGTTGACGGCAGGTTCAATGAGCAGTTCTTC. Protein product: CSVDGRFNEQFF.

The chain recombines TRBV5-3 with TRBJ1-1, with D possibly matching TRBD1 (5 bases). TRBV5-3 is noted as an ORF with a role that remains uncertain. Trimming cost V 4 bases and J 2 bases, with 12 bases left between them. The CDR3 contains 14 residues. The CDR3 region has the DNA TGTGCCAGAAGCCTGCGGGACGGAAACACTGAAGCTTTCTTT. It is translated as CARSLRDGNTEAFF.

The chain has TRBV5-6 and TRBJ2-2; D is unresolved. CDR1 SGHDT and CDR2 YYEEEE come from the germline V gene. The CDR3 is 13 amino acids. Trimming took 2 bases from V and 6 from J, leaving 8 bases between them. The CDR3 protein is CASSFIGAGELFF. CDR3 DNA: TGTGCCAGCAGCTTTATTGGAGCCGGGGAGCTGTTTTTT.

This rearrangement joins TRBV11-3 to TRBJ2-2, with 8 bases identical to TRBD1. Germline CDR1 and CDR2: SGHNT and YENEEA. Trimming at V came to 5 bases and at J to 7 bases, leaving 12 bases not matched to a gene. The CDR3 spans 16 residues. The CDR3 DNA reads TGTGCCAGCAGCCAGCGGCAGGGGGCTTTTGGCGGGGAGCTGTTTTTT. Translating gives CASSQRQGAFGGELFF.